Listed below are T cell receptor beta chains from one sample, sequenced in a study of blood T cell repertoires in COVID-19. Some clones are missing from TCRdb's copy, which holds only in-frame ones; the method was immunoSEQ multiplex PCR. The table records 100,000 or so clones, 65% to 90% of them present only once. The sequenced material came from PBMCs or T cells enriched from blood (not recorded which). The receptors originated from a woman aged 45-60 years who had recovered from COVID-19. Both conserved end residues are part of each CDR3. Each record gives: D gene, CDR3 length, J gene, V gene, clone size, CDR3 protein, CDR3 DNA. The D gene is left open where the match is weak. Size is stated for part of the rows, as once, few or many counts, or as a class when the clone is expanded.

>NA|11|TRBJ2-7|TRBV20-1|NA
CSARGQVEQYF
TGCAGTGCTAGGGGCCAAGTCGAGCAGTACTTC
>NA|14|TRBJ2-7|TRBV5-5|NA
CASSLSSGAYEQYF
TGTGCCAGCAGCTTGAGTAGCGGAGCCTACGAGCAGTACTTC
>NA|15|TRBJ1-5|TRBV19|NA
CASSTPGQRNQPQHF
TGTGCCAGTAGTACGCCTGGACAGCGAAATCAGCCCCAGCATTTT
>NA|14|TRBJ2-7|TRBV29-1|NA
CSAVVAEVSYEQYF
TGCAGCGCTGTCGTTGCAGAAGTCTCCTACGAGCAGTACTTC
>TRBD2|15|TRBJ2-5|TRBV11-2|NA
CASSPVAGSQETQYF
TGTGCCAGCAGCCCTGTAGCGGGAAGCCAAGAGACCCAGTACTTC
>NA|10|TRBJ2-7|TRBV2|NA
CASSDNEQYF
TGTGCCAGCAGTGACAACGAGCAGTACTTC
>NA|15|TRBJ1-1|TRBV7-6|NA
CASSLEPGKNTEAFF
TGTGCCAGCAGCTTAGAACCAGGGAAGAACACTGAAGCTTTCTTT
>NA|13|TRBJ1-1|TRBV11-2|few
CASGAQGGTEAFF
TGTGCCAGCGGTGCCCAGGGAGGTACTGAAGCTTTCTTT
>NA|14|TRBJ1-5|TRBV3-1/TRBV3-2|few
CASSQAVGNQPQHF
TGTGCCAGCAGCCAAGCAGTCGGGAATCAGCCCCAGCATTTT
>TRBD2|15|TRBJ2-7|TRBV5-1|once
CASSLDAGEVGEQYF
TGCGCCAGCAGCTTGGATGCGGGAGAGGTTGGCGAGCAGTACTTC